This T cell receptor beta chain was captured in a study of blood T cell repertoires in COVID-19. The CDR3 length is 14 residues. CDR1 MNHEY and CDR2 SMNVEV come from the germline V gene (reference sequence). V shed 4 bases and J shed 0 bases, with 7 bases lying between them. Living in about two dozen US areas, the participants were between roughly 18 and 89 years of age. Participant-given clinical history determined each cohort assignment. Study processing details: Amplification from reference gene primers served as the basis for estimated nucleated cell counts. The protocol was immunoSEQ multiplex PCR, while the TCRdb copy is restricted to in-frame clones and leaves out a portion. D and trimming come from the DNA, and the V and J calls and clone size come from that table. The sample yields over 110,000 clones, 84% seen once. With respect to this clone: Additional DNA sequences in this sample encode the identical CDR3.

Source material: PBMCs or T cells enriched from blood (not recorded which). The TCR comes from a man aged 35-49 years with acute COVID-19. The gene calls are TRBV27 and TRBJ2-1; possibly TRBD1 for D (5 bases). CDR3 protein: CASSWGDSYNEQFF. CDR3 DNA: TGTGCCAGCAGTTGGGGCGACTCCTACAATGAGCAGTTCTTC.